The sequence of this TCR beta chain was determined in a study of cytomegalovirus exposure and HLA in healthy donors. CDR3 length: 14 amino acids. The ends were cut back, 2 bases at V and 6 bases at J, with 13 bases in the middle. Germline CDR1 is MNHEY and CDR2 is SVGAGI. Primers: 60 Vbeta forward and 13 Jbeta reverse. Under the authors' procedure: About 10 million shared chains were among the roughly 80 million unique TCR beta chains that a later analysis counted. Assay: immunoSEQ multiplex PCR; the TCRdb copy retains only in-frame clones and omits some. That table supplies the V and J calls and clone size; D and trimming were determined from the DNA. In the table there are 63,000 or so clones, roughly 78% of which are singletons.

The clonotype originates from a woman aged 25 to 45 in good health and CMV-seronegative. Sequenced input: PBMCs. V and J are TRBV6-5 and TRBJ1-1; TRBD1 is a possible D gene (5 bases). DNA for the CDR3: TGTGCCAGCAGTTACCGGCAGGGTGGGCCTGAAGCTTTCTTT. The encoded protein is CASSYRQGGPEAFF.